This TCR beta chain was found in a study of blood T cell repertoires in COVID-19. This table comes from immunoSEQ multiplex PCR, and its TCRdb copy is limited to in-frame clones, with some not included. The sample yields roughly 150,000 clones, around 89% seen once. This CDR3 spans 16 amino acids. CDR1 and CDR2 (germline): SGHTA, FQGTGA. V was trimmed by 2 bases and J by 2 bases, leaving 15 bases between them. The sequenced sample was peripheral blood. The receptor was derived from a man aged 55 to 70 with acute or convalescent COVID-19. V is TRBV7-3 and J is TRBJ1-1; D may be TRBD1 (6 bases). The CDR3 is CASSLSTGRGNTEAFF. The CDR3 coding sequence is TGTGCCAGCAGCTTATCCACAGGGAGGGGCAACACTGAAGCTTTCTTT.